This section outlines one T cell receptor (beta chain) sequence together with its context. Its target is unknown. The data belong to a study of T-cell memory formation after mild COVID-19. Study-wide background: Most TCR clusters belonged to a single donor. Study-level findings and limits: CM and EM subsets held most contracting CD4+ clones; EMRA held CD8+ ones. While clones contracting from day 15 to 85 were balanced between CD4 and CD8, later expanders leaned CD4+. Memory sampled before infection contained some responding clones, suggesting cross-reactive memory joined.

The CDR3 contains 16 residues. Germline assignment: CDR1 SGHTA and CDR2 FQGTGA. The V gene lost 5 bases and the J gene lost 1 base, with 17 bases spanning the gap. TCRdb fed the 5' RACE reads into MiXCR, producing one record per CDR3 protein. The table records 550,000 to 650,000 distinct CDR3 sequences, 17% of them present only once. Sequences were obtained from PBMCs or a T cell subset sorted from them (not recorded which). The clonotype originates from an adult woman who had mild COVID-19 (a few samples of this study predate the infection). Cell type and time point are not known. The rearrangement joins TRBV7-3 to TRBJ1-1; D is possibly TRBD1 (5 bases). The chain's CDR3 is CASSLRSGTGNTEAFF. CDR3 DNA sequence: TGTGCCAGCAGCCTGCGCAGTGGGACGGGGAACACTGAAGCTTTCTTT.